This note documents a single T cell receptor beta chain sequence. Its antigen is undetermined. The sample comes from a study of cytomegalovirus exposure and HLA in healthy donors. The wider study: Some 85 million unique TCRs from HLA-typed donors were held in an early data release.

Study conclusions and caveats: The study recorded more than 150 TCR beta chains that were cytomegalovirus-associated.

Germline CDR1 reads MGHRA; CDR2 reads YSYEKL. Trimming stripped 7 bases from V and 5 bases from J, with 14 bases between. The CDR3 runs 14 residues. The primer mix had 60 Vbeta and 13 Jbeta primers. The authors' processing: In a later analysis, 70 million to 80 million unique TCR beta chains included roughly 11 million shared by two or more donors. TCRdb's copy holds only in-frame clones and misses some; the assay was immunoSEQ multiplex PCR. The D gene and trimming were derived from the DNA, and the V and J assignments and clone size from that table. This table holds approximately 100,000 clones, roughly 85% found once.

The V call is TRBV4-1, the J call TRBJ1-4; D might be TRBD1 (5 bases). The sequence derives from a man aged 40-49 years in good health and CMV-seropositive. Sequencing was performed on PBMCs. For the CDR3, the DNA is TGCGCCAGCAACCCGGGGGGACCGAATGAAAAACTGTTTTTT. Translation: CASNPGGPNEKLFF.